The clone carrying this T cell receptor (beta chain) appeared many times. As yet, its antigen is unknown. The CDR3 extends over 12 amino acids. The ends were cut back, 4 bases at V and 8 bases at J, with 9 bases in the middle. These data originate in a study of early T cells in non-severe SARS-CoV-2 infection. Background on the study: Sequencing of unsorted whole blood was done on bulk RNA, leaving chains unpaired. Study-wide findings and caveats: Database matching using VDJdb favored anti-spike CD8 responses, with private and CD4 specificities left missing.

Each single cDNA molecule received a unique molecular identifier. TCRdb recomputed calls from the 5' RACE reads with MiXCR, one row per CDR3 protein. The sample consists of approximately 90,000 distinct CDR3 sequences, approximately 12% of them appearing once. The starting material was whole blood, obtained at baseline. This sequence was found in an adult who was a healthcare worker with PCR-confirmed SARS-CoV-2 infection or an uninfected control (not recorded which). The V gene is TRBV12-3 or TRBV12-4, the J gene TRBJ1-3; no definite D call. CDR3 sequence: CASSSGGDTIYF. Written as DNA, the CDR3 is TGTGCCAGCAGTTCCGGCGGGGACACCATATATTTT.